This T cell receptor beta chain was identified in a study of CD8 T cells in Susac syndrome. With random hexamers, about 0.45 to 1 ug RNA was reverse transcribed. Amplification of TCR beta CDR3 used immunoSEQ multiplex PCR across 54 Vbeta and 13 Jbeta. TCRdb itself ran the immunoSEQ multiplex PCR reads through MiXCR, one entry per CDR3 protein. The sample includes about 200,000 distinct CDR3 sequences, 90% to 95% of them seen just once. The V end was cut by 6 bases, the J end by 3 bases, with 8 bases between. Germline assignment: CDR1 MNHNS and CDR2 SASEGT. CDR3 length: 12 amino acids. Diagnostic criteria for definite or probable disease, in their recently defined form, were met by the patients with Susac syndrome. This clonotype was observed a few times.

The chain recombines TRBV6-1 with TRBJ1-1; D is unresolved. Sequenced sample: CD4+ T cells from PBMCs. The clonotype comes from a human donor with Susac syndrome. Written as DNA, the CDR3 is TGTGCCAGCAGCGGCTCCTACACTGAAGCTTTCTTT. It yields the protein CASSGSYTEAFF.